In this sample, the clone carrying this T cell receptor beta chain turned up a few times. This entry belongs to a study of CD8+ T cells in alopecia areata. Germline CDR1 and CDR2: SEHNR and FQNEAQ (reference sequence). V was cut by 5 bases and J by 0 bases, with 14 bases left in between. The CDR3 spans 16 residues. Sequencing relied on a cDNA template that was reverse transcribed from extracted RNA. Repertoires were generated with immunoSEQ multiplex PCR, while TCRdb's copy carries only in-frame clones and drops some. The table records 25,000 to 40,000 clones, about 83% of them present only once. The chain uses TRBV7-9 and TRBJ1-3; D gene unclear. Specimen: NKG2D-low CD8+ T cells sorted from blood. The receptor's source is a human donor with alopecia areata. The CDR3 loop is CASSTEDRYSGNTIYF. The CDR3 nucleotides are TGTGCCAGCAGCACGGAGGACCGATACTCTGGAAACACCATATATTTT.